This is a list of T cell receptor beta chains from one sample in a study of blood T cell repertoires in COVID-19. Repertoires were generated with immunoSEQ multiplex PCR, while TCRdb's copy carries only in-frame clones and drops some. Seen here are 45,000 to 65,000 clones, 85% to 95% observed once, and the top ten hold more than 7.5%. Sequencing was performed on peripheral blood. All receptors come from an elderly woman with acute or convalescent COVID-19. Both conserved end residues are part of each CDR3. The D gene is left open where the match is weak. Clone size is not always given. Where it is, it says once, few, many or a class for expanded clones.

v_call: TRBV5-1; d_call: -; j_call: TRBJ1-2; clone_size: -; cdr3_aa: CAGSLTQGGNYGYTF; cdr3_nt: TGCGCCGGCAGCTTGACCCAGGGAGGGAACTATGGCTACACCTTC
v_call: TRBV28; d_call: -; j_call: TRBJ1-1; clone_size: -; cdr3_aa: CASSPETAGRTEAFF; cdr3_nt: TGTGCCAGCAGTCCTGAGACGGCAGGAAGGACTGAAGCTTTCTTT
v_call: TRBV2; d_call: TRBD1; j_call: TRBJ1-5; clone_size: -; cdr3_aa: CASSWDREESQPQHF; cdr3_nt: TGTGCCAGCAGTTGGGACAGGGAAGAAAGTCAGCCCCAGCATTTT
v_call: TRBV7-2; d_call: TRBD1; j_call: TRBJ1-4; clone_size: -; cdr3_aa: CASSPGTGVLFGEKLFF; cdr3_nt: TGTGCCAGCAGCCCCGGGACAGGTGTATTGTTTGGTGAAAAACTGTTTTTT
v_call: TRBV3-1/TRBV3-2; d_call: -; j_call: TRBJ2-1; clone_size: once; cdr3_aa: CASSQSSGEQFF; cdr3_nt: TGTGCCAGCAGCCAAAGCTCAGGTGAGCAGTTCTTC
v_call: TRBV4-3; d_call: -; j_call: TRBJ1-2; clone_size: -; cdr3_aa: CASSQDRAPNYGYTF; cdr3_nt: TGCGCCAGCAGCCAAGACAGGGCCCCTAACTATGGCTACACCTTC
v_call: TRBV2; d_call: -; j_call: TRBJ1-1; clone_size: -; cdr3_aa: CASSGGTMNTEAFF; cdr3_nt: TGTGCCAGCAGTGGCGGAACTATGAACACTGAAGCTTTCTTT
v_call: TRBV30; d_call: -; j_call: TRBJ1-4; clone_size: -; cdr3_aa: CAWGLNEKLFF; cdr3_nt: TGTGCCTGGGGTCTTAATGAAAAACTGTTTTTT
v_call: TRBV19; d_call: TRBD2; j_call: TRBJ2-2; clone_size: -; cdr3_aa: CASTGLRLAGVTGELFF; cdr3_nt: TGTGCCAGTACGGGCCTCCGACTAGCGGGAGTAACCGGGGAGCTGTTTTTT
v_call: TRBV7-7; d_call: -; j_call: TRBJ2-5; clone_size: once; cdr3_aa: CASSPRGYQETQYF; cdr3_nt: TGTGCTAGCAGTCCTCGCGGCTACCAAGAGACCCAGTACTTC
v_call: TRBV7-8; d_call: -; j_call: TRBJ1-4; clone_size: -; cdr3_aa: CASSVSGINEKLFF; cdr3_nt: TGTGCCAGCAGCGTATCCGGGATTAATGAAAAACTGTTTTTT
v_call: TRBV27; d_call: TRBD2; j_call: TRBJ2-7; clone_size: -; cdr3_aa: CASSSRLAGGTGEQYF; cdr3_nt: TGTGCCAGCAGTTCCAGACTAGCGGGAGGGACGGGCGAGCAGTACTTC
v_call: TRBV3-1/TRBV3-2; d_call: TRBD1; j_call: TRBJ1-1; clone_size: -; cdr3_aa: CASSQPPGQGGTEAFF; cdr3_nt: TGTGCCAGCAGCCAACCCCCGGGACAGGGAGGCACTGAAGCTTTCTTT
v_call: TRBV18; d_call: TRBD1; j_call: TRBJ1-2; clone_size: -; cdr3_aa: CASSSLGQGIYGYTF; cdr3_nt: TGTGCCAGCTCAAGTTTGGGACAGGGGATCTATGGCTACACCTTC
v_call: TRBV30; d_call: TRBD1; j_call: TRBJ2-3; clone_size: -; cdr3_aa: CAWSVGGQSSTDTQYF; cdr3_nt: TGTGCCTGGAGTGTAGGGGGACAGTCTAGCACAGATACGCAGTATTTT
v_call: TRBV9; d_call: TRBD2; j_call: TRBJ2-2; clone_size: once; cdr3_aa: CASSVALAGNTGELFF; cdr3_nt: TGTGCCAGCAGCGTAGCACTAGCGGGGAACACCGGGGAGCTGTTTTTT
v_call: TRBV5-1; d_call: TRBD1; j_call: TRBJ2-7; clone_size: -; cdr3_aa: CASSPGTGIDEQYF; cdr3_nt: TGCGCCAGCAGCCCAGGGACAGGGATCGACGAGCAGTACTTC
v_call: TRBV18; d_call: TRBD2; j_call: TRBJ2-3; clone_size: -; cdr3_aa: CASSPRLAGSTDTQYF; cdr3_nt: TGTGCCAGCTCACCACGACTAGCGGGAAGCACAGATACGCAGTATTTT
v_call: TRBV19; d_call: TRBD2; j_call: TRBJ2-2; clone_size: -; cdr3_aa: CASRTPGLAGSTGELFF; cdr3_nt: TGTGCCAGTAGGACCCCGGGACTAGCGGGAAGCACCGGGGAGCTGTTTTTT
v_call: TRBV12-3/TRBV12-4; d_call: -; j_call: TRBJ2-2; clone_size: -; cdr3_aa: CASSSSTGELFF; cdr3_nt: TGTGCCAGCAGTTCATCAACCGGGGAGCTGTTTTTT
v_call: TRBV6-5; d_call: -; j_call: TRBJ1-2; clone_size: -; cdr3_aa: CASSYSIGGGYGYTF; cdr3_nt: TGTGCCAGCAGTTACTCCATCGGGGGTGGCTATGGCTACACCTTC
v_call: TRBV19; d_call: TRBD2; j_call: TRBJ2-3; clone_size: once; cdr3_aa: CASSGLAGADTQYF; cdr3_nt: TGTGCCAGCTCGGGACTAGCGGGAGCAGATACGCAGTATTTT
v_call: TRBV5-6; d_call: -; j_call: TRBJ2-7; clone_size: -; cdr3_aa: CASSLDRASEQYF; cdr3_nt: TGTGCCAGCAGCTTGGACAGGGCCTCCGAGCAGTACTTC
v_call: TRBV5-4; d_call: TRBD2; j_call: TRBJ2-7; clone_size: -; cdr3_aa: CASSLAGGEAYEQYF; cdr3_nt: TGTGCCAGCAGCTTGGCCGGGGGGGAGGCCTACGAGCAGTACTTC
v_call: TRBV29-1; d_call: TRBD2; j_call: TRBJ2-7; clone_size: -; cdr3_aa: CASGTTYEQYF; cdr3_nt: TGCGCCTCCGGGACTACCTACGAGCAGTACTTC
v_call: TRBV11-2; d_call: -; j_call: TRBJ1-2; clone_size: -; cdr3_aa: CASSLAWQGYGYTF; cdr3_nt: TGTGCCAGCAGCTTAGCCTGGCAGGGCTATGGCTACACCTTC
v_call: TRBV19; d_call: -; j_call: TRBJ2-2; clone_size: -; cdr3_aa: CASIGTTNTGELFF; cdr3_nt: TGTGCCAGTATAGGGACAACGAACACCGGGGAGCTGTTTTTT
v_call: TRBV24-1; d_call: TRBD1; j_call: TRBJ2-7; clone_size: few; cdr3_aa: CATSDSDRVLYF; cdr3_nt: TGTGCCACCAGTGATTCCGACAGGGTCCTGTACTTC
v_call: TRBV11-2; d_call: -; j_call: TRBJ2-1; clone_size: -; cdr3_aa: CASSLGGKQGGYNEQFF; cdr3_nt: TGTGCCAGCAGCTTAGGAGGTAAGCAGGGAGGTTACAATGAGCAGTTCTTC
v_call: TRBV7-2; d_call: TRBD2; j_call: TRBJ2-4; clone_size: -; cdr3_aa: CASSEGSSGLPQYF; cdr3_nt: TGTGCCAGCAGCGAAGGCTCTAGCGGGTTGCCGCAGTACTTC
v_call: TRBV5-1; d_call: TRBD1; j_call: TRBJ1-2; clone_size: -; cdr3_aa: CASSQGQGVGYGYTF; cdr3_nt: TGCGCCAGCAGCCAAGGACAGGGAGTTGGCTATGGCTACACCTTC
v_call: TRBV24-1; d_call: TRBD1; j_call: TRBJ2-2; clone_size: -; cdr3_aa: CATSDPGTGWTGELFF; cdr3_nt: TGTGCCACCAGTGATCCCGGGACAGGGTGGACCGGGGAGCTGTTTTTT
v_call: TRBV30; d_call: -; j_call: TRBJ1-2; clone_size: -; cdr3_aa: CAWSGPAGLGYTF; cdr3_nt: TGTGCCTGGAGTGGTCCCGCAGGGCTCGGCTACACCTTC
v_call: TRBV19; d_call: -; j_call: TRBJ1-1; clone_size: -; cdr3_aa: CASSEDRRQVNTEAFF; cdr3_nt: TGTGCCAGTAGTGAAGATCGCCGACAGGTGAACACTGAAGCTTTCTTT
v_call: TRBV9; d_call: TRBD2; j_call: TRBJ2-1; clone_size: -; cdr3_aa: CASGPGGPIDEQFF; cdr3_nt: TGTGCCAGCGGCCCGGGAGGCCCCATCGATGAGCAGTTCTTC
v_call: TRBV24-1; d_call: -; j_call: TRBJ2-2; clone_size: -; cdr3_aa: CATSDWRAGELFF; cdr3_nt: TGTGCCACCAGTGATTGGAGGGCCGGGGAGCTGTTTTTT
v_call: TRBV30; d_call: -; j_call: TRBJ1-5; clone_size: -; cdr3_aa: CACQGWRSNQPQHF; cdr3_nt: TGTGCCTGTCAGGGGTGGAGGAGCAATCAGCCCCAGCATTTT
v_call: TRBV6-5; d_call: TRBD1; j_call: TRBJ2-3; clone_size: -; cdr3_aa: CASRPWTGGTDTQYF; cdr3_nt: TGTGCCAGCAGACCTTGGACAGGGGGCACAGATACGCAGTATTTT
v_call: TRBV21-1; d_call: -; j_call: TRBJ2-7; clone_size: once; cdr3_aa: CASSPAGGDEQYF; cdr3_nt: TGTGCCAGCAGCCCGGCAGGGGGCGACGAGCAGTACTTC
v_call: TRBV24-1; d_call: TRBD1; j_call: TRBJ1-5; clone_size: -; cdr3_aa: CATSGGTVNQPQHF; cdr3_nt: TGTGCCACCAGTGGGGGGACAGTTAATCAGCCCCAGCATTTT